Below, 26 T cell receptor beta chains from the same sample are listed, as sequenced in a study of T-cell memory formation after mild COVID-19. TCRdb ran MiXCR on the 5' RACE reads and lists one entry per CDR3 protein. The table shows approximately 410,000 distinct CDR3 sequences, with more than 20% occurring only once. The sample taken for sequencing was PBMCs or a T cell subset sorted from them (not recorded which). All receptors come from an adult woman who had mild COVID-19 (a few samples of this study predate the infection). Cell type and time point are not known.

In its sample, this clonotype was seen a few times. V is TRBV7-9 and J is TRBJ2-4, with D uncertain. The V and J ends lost 3 bases and 5 bases respectively, with 14 bases between them. The CDR3 contains 15 residues. The germline CDR1 and CDR2 sequences are SEHNR and FQNEAQ (reference sequence). The CDR3 reads CASSLDGLWENIQYF. The CDR3 DNA sequence: TGTGCCAGCAGCTTGGATGGGCTATGGGAAAACATTCAGTACTTC.

This clonotype was seen only once. V and J are TRBV6-1 and TRBJ2-1; D is perhaps TRBD1 or TRBD2 (6 bases each). This CDR3 is built from 16 residues. Germline V gives CDR1 MNHNS, CDR2 SASEGT. V lost 4 bases and J lost 6, with 19 bases in between. This CDR3 reads CASSAKGGASGNEQFF. For the CDR3, the DNA is TGTGCCAGCAGTGCCAAGGGGGGAGCCTCGGGCAATGAGCAGTTCTTC.

The genes are TRBV5-1 and TRBJ1-4; the D is unclear. Germline CDR1 and CDR2: SGHRS and YFSETQ. The V gene lost 0 bases and the J gene lost 0 bases, with 6 bases spanning the gap. The CDR3 covers 15 residues. In DNA, the CDR3 is TGCGCCAGCAGCTTGGCCGCTGCAACTAATGAAAAACTGTTTTTT. Protein: CASSLAAATNEKLFF.

The chain uses TRBV24-1 and TRBJ2-1, with a possible D match to TRBD2 (5 bases). The germline V gene has CDR1 KGHDR and CDR2 SFDVKD. This CDR3 contains 13 residues. Deletions cut 0 bases from V and 10 bases from J, with 9 bases between. This CDR3 reads CATSDLWENEQFF. The CDR3 DNA sequence: TGTGCCACCAGTGATTTGTGGGAGAACGAGCAGTTCTTC.

The chain joins TRBV5-1 to TRBJ2-6, with D perhaps being TRBD1 or TRBD2 (5 bases each). Germline-derived CDR1 and CDR2 are SGHRS and YFSETQ. The length of the CDR3 is 17 residues. V was cut by 7 bases and J by 10 bases, with 27 bases left in between. The DNA of the CDR3 is TGCGCCAGCTGGCCGAACCGTTTCGACCGGGGCGGTAACGTCCTGACTTTC. Protein sequence: CASWPNRFDRGGNVLTF.

This clonotype came up a few times. This chain joins TRBV12-3 or TRBV12-4 and TRBJ1-1; no reliable D call. Trimming pared 6 bases from V and 11 bases from J, leaving 16 bases between. The CDR3 runs 12 residues. The CDR3 coding sequence is TGTGCCAGCAGCTCGGGAGCCCCGCGGGCTTTCTTT. The encoded protein is CASSSGAPRAFF.

The chain carries TRBV11-2 and TRBJ2-1; 7 bases line up with TRBD2. Trimming took 5 bases from V and 7 from J; bases not matched to a gene: 14. CDR3 length: 16 residues. Per germline, CDR1 SGHAT and CDR2 FQNNGV. The CDR3 nucleotides are TGTGCCAGCAGCCTCGTGGGGGGAGCGGGAAGGAATGAGCAGTTCTTC. This translates into CASSLVGGAGRNEQFF.

The chain combines TRBV29-1 with TRBJ2-7, with unresolved D. Trimming left V 4 bases short and J 0 bases short, with 10 bases between. Germline V gene data show CDR1 as SQVTM and CDR2 as ANQGSEA. CDR3 size: 13 residues. In DNA form, the CDR3 reads TGCAGCGTTGGGGCAGGCTCCTCCTACGAGCAGTACTTC. Protein sequence: CSVGAGSSYEQYF.

The V gene is TRBV7-6, the J gene TRBJ1-1, with 7 bases that match TRBD1. Trimming removed 1 base from V and 0 bases from J; junction bases left unmatched: 5. The length of the CDR3 is 16 residues. Germline CDR1 SGHVS, CDR2 FNYEAQ. This CDR3 reads CASSLGGGGLNTEAFF. The CDR3 DNA follows: TGTGCCAGCAGCTTAGGAGGAGGGGGCTTGAACACTGAAGCTTTCTTT.

This clonotype was seen only a few times. This chain links TRBV20-1 with TRBJ2-1, with 10 bases fitting TRBD2. The CDR3 runs 17 residues. Germline lookup yields CDR1 DFQATT and CDR2 SNEGSKA (reference sequence). V shed 1 base and J 10 bases; nucleotides not matched to a gene: 16. CDR3 DNA: TGCAGTGCTAGAGGGCCTGGGAGCGGGAGGGGCATTGGGGAGCAGTTCTTC. Protein: CSARGPGSGRGIGEQFF.

This clonotype was found a few times. J is TRBJ1-1 and V is TRBV20-1, with D unclear. The CDR3 extends over 11 amino acids. Germline V CDR1 and CDR2: DFQATT, SNEGSKA (reference sequence). V gave up 6 bases and J gave up 8 bases, with 13 bases separating them. The CDR3 here is CSAQGGHEAFF. The CDR3 DNA is TGCAGTGCACAAGGCGGCCACGAAGCTTTCTTT.

This clonotype was recorded a few times. The V and J genes are TRBV12-3 or TRBV12-4 and TRBJ1-2; D possibly corresponds to TRBD1 (6 bases). This CDR3 region has 15 residues. Trimming stripped 5 bases from V and 4 bases from J, with 17 bases between. The CDR3: CASSNKGGWSYGYTF. The CDR3 DNA is TGTGCCAGCAGTAACAAAGGGGGTTGGAGCTATGGCTACACCTTC.

This chain connects TRBV7-9 to TRBJ1-1; a possible D gene is TRBD1 (5 bases). Germline V CDR1 and CDR2: SEHNR, FQNEAQ (reference sequence). The CDR3 spans 17 residues. Deletions cut 6 bases from V and 0 bases from J, with 20 bases between. CDR3 loop: CASSSWTSWDLNTEAFF. Here the CDR3 DNA reads TGTGCCAGCAGTTCCTGGACATCTTGGGATTTGAACACTGAAGCTTTCTTT.

V gene TRBV5-1 combines with J gene TRBJ2-4; 7 bases line up with TRBD1. CDR3 length: 14 residues. V was clipped by 4 bases and J by 5 bases; unmatched bases: 6. Germline V gene sequence: CDR1 SGHRS, CDR2 YFSETQ. As DNA, the CDR3 is TGCGCCAGCAGCATGGGACAGTCGGAAAACATTCAGTACTTC. Amino acids: CASSMGQSENIQYF.

This clonotype came up a few times. The chain links TRBV7-3 to TRBJ2-5; no clear D gene. Germline lookup yields CDR1 SGHTA and CDR2 FQGTGA. V was cut by 1 base and J by 1 base, with 10 bases left in between. The CDR3 consists of 15 residues. The CDR3 region has the DNA TGTGCCAGCAGCTTAAGGGCAGGATCCCAAGAGACCCAGTACTTC. This translates into CASSLRAGSQETQYF. Looking up the rest from reference TRBV7-3 and TRBJ2-5 gives the full variable domain: GAGVSQTPSNKVTEKGKYVELRCDPISGHTALYWYRQSLGQGPEFLIYFQGTGAADDSGLPNDRFFAVRPEGSVSTLKIQRTERGDSAVYLCASSLRAGSQETQYFGPGTRLLVL.

This clonotype was counted between two and nine times. The chain links TRBV7-3 to TRBJ2-2, with a possible D match to TRBD2 (6 bases). Germline V gene data show CDR1 as SGHTA and CDR2 as FQGTGA. The germline V and J ends were trimmed by 5 bases and 4 bases, with 14 bases remaining between them. The CDR3 covers 15 residues. The CDR3 sequence: CASSPSQGGTGELFF. CDR3 in DNA: TGTGCCAGCAGCCCCAGCCAGGGAGGCACCGGGGAGCTGTTTTTT. Combining the CDR3 with reference TRBV7-3 and TRBJ2-2 gives the whole variable domain GAGVSQTPSNKVTEKGKYVELRCDPISGHTALYWYRQSLGQGPEFLIYFQGTGAADDSGLPNDRFFAVRPEGSVSTLKIQRTERGDSAVYLCASSPSQGGTGELFFGEGSRLTVL.

This clonotype was seen many times. The chain couples TRBV6-6 to TRBJ1-5, with 10 bases that match TRBD1. Germline V gene lookup returns CDR1 MNHNY and CDR2 SVGAGI (reference sequence). The V segment lost 7 bases and the J segment 11 bases; nucleotides outside the gene matches: 11. This CDR3 contains 14 residues. The CDR3 nucleotides read TGTGCCAGCACCCTGACAGGGGGCCCCTCGGCCCAGCATTTT. Amino acids: CASTLTGGPSAQHF.

The V call is TRBV29-1, the J call TRBJ2-2; D might be TRBD1 or TRBD2, each matching 6 bases. Germline loops: CDR1 SQVTM, CDR2 ANQGSEA. This CDR3 has 12 residues. CDR3 protein: CGGAGATGELFF. The CDR3 DNA follows: TGCGGAGGGGCAGGGGCCACCGGGGAGCTGTTTTTT.

The V gene is TRBV15, the J gene TRBJ1-1; no clear D gene. Germline CDR1 and CDR2: LNHNV and YYDKDF (reference sequence). Trimming left V 0 bases short and J 0 bases short, with 8 bases between. This CDR3 is 15 amino acids long. CDR3 loop: CATSRDSAMNTEAFF. As DNA, the CDR3 is TGTGCCACCAGCAGAGATTCCGCTATGAACACTGAAGCTTTCTTT. Complete variable domain (other parts from reference TRBV15 and TRBJ1-1): DAMVIQNPRYQVTQFGKPVTLSCSQTLNHNVMYWYQQKSSQAPKLLFHYYDKDFNNEADTPDNFQSRRPNTSFCFLDIRSPGLGDTAMYLCATSRDSAMNTEAFFGQGTRLTVV.

This clonotype was picked up many times. The J gene is TRBJ2-7, the V gene TRBV6-2 or TRBV6-3; D call uncertain. The length of the CDR3 is 16 residues. V was pared by 7 bases and J by 3 bases, with 22 bases between. Germline CDR1 is MNHEY and CDR2 is SVGEGT. The CDR3 sequence: CASTKDGPRRHYEQYF. CDR3 coding DNA: TGTGCCAGCACCAAAGATGGACCACGCCGGCACTACGAGCAGTACTTC.

This CDR3 reads CASTGTGDSPLHF. The CDR3 coding sequence is TGTGCCTCCACCGGGACAGGGGATTCACCCCTCCACTTT. The V and J genes are TRBV30 and TRBJ1-6; 10 bases fit TRBD1. The V gene's germline CDR1 is GTSNPN and CDR2 SVGIG (reference sequence). CDR3 length: 13 residues. The V and J ends lost 7 bases and 8 bases, in that order; junction bases with no gene match: 5.

The J gene is TRBJ1-2, the V gene TRBV5-1, with D maybe TRBD1 (6 bases). This CDR3 spans 16 amino acids. From germline, CDR1 is SGHRS and CDR2 YFSETQ. Trimming removed 4 bases at V and 0 bases at J, with 16 bases between. The DNA for the CDR3 is TGCGCCAGCAGCAAAATCGGACAGAATACTAACTATGGCTACACCTTC. This sequence encodes CASSKIGQNTNYGYTF.

This clonotype was picked up a small number of times. The chain uses TRBV20-1 and TRBJ1-1; no firm D call. This CDR3 spans 12 amino acids. Looked up from germline, CDR1 is DFQATT and CDR2 is SNEGSKA (reference sequence). V was trimmed by 3 bases and J by 8 bases, leaving 13 bases between them. The CDR3 sequence is CSASKGRLEAFF. The CDR3 DNA reads as TGCAGTGCTAGTAAGGGTCGTCTCGAAGCTTTCTTT.

This clonotype was counted between two and nine times. This chain uses TRBV9 with TRBJ2-6; 7 bases are shared with TRBD1. Germline assignment: CDR1 SGDLS and CDR2 YYNGEE. V dropped 0 bases and J dropped 4; count of bases not matched to a gene: 4. This CDR3 has 16 residues. For the CDR3, the DNA is TGTGCCAGCAGCGTAGCGACAGGGCGGGGGGCCAACGTCCTGACTTTC. Translated: CASSVATGRGANVLTF.

This sequence joins TRBV7-3 and TRBJ2-3, with D perhaps matching TRBD2 (5 bases). The ends were cut back, 2 bases at V and 3 bases at J, with 9 bases in the middle. Germline loops: CDR1 SGHTA, CDR2 FQGTGA. The CDR3 sequence is 14 residues long. The CDR3 reads CASSLLTGTDTQYF. CDR3 sequence (DNA): TGTGCCAGCAGCTTATTGACGGGGACAGATACGCAGTATTTT.

The V and J genes are TRBV14 and TRBJ2-1; 11 bases align to TRBD2. CDR1 is SGHDN and CDR2 is FVKESK in the germline V gene. This CDR3 spans 17 amino acids. Trimming removed 3 bases from V and 3 bases from J; junction bases left unmatched: 7. The CDR3 nucleotides are TGTGCCAGCAGCCAGGGTGGGACTAGCGGATTCTACAATGAGCAGTTCTTC. The encoded protein is CASSQGGTSGFYNEQFF. Complete variable domain (other parts from reference TRBV14 and TRBJ2-1): EAGVTQFPSHSVIEKGQTVTLRCDPISGHDNLYWYRRVMGKEIKFLLHFVKESKQDESGMPNNRFLAERTGGTYSTLKVQPAELEDSGVYFCASSQGGTSGFYNEQFFGPGTRLTVL.